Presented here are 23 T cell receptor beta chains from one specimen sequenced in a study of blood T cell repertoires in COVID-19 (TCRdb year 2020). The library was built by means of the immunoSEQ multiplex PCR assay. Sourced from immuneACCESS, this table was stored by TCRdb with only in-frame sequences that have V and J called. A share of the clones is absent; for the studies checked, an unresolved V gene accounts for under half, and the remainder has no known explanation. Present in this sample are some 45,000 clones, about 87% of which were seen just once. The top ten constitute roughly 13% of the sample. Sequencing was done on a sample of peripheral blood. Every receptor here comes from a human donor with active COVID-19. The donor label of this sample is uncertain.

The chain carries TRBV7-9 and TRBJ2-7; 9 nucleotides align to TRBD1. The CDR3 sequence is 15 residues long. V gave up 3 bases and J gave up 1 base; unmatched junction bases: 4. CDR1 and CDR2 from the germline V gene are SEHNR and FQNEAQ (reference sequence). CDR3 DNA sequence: TGTGCCAGCAGCTTGGGACAGGGTAGATCCTACGAGCAGTACTTC. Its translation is CASSLGQGRSYEQYF. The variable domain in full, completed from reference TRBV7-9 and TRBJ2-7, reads DTGVSQNPRHKITKRGQNVTFRCDPISEHNRLYWYRQTLGQGPEFLTYFQNEAQLEKSRLLSDRFSAERPKGSFSTLEIQRTEQGDSAMYLCASSLGQGRSYEQYFGPGTRLTVT.

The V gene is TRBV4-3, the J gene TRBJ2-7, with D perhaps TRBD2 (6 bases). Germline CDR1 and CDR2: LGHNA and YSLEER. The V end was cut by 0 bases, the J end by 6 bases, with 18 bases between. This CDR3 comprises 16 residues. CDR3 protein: CASSQDILAGRGEQYF. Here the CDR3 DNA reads TGCGCCAGCAGCCAAGATATTCTAGCTGGGCGGGGCGAGCAGTACTTC.

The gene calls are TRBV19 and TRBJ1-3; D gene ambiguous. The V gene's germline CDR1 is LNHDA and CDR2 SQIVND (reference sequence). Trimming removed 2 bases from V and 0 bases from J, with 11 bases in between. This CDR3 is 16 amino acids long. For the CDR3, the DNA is TGTGCCAGTAGTATATCGCACTCTAACTCTGGAAACACCATATATTTT. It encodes CASSISHSNSGNTIYF.

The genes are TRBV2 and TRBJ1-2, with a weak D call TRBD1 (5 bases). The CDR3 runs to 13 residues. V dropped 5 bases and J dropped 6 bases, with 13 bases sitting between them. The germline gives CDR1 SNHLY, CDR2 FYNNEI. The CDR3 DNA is TGTGCCAGCAGTTACAGGTCTGAGGATGGCTACACCTTC. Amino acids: CASSYRSEDGYTF.

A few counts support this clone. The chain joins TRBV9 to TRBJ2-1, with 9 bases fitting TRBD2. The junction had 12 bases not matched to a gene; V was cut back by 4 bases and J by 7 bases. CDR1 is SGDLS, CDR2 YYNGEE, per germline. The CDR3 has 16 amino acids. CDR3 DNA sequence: TGTGCCAGCAGCACCTACGGGACTAGCTCTTGGAATGAGCAGTTCTTC. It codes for CASSTYGTSSWNEQFF. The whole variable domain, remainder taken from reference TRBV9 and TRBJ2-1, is DSGVTQTPKHLITATGQRVTLRCSPRSGDLSVYWYQQSLDQGLQFLIQYYNGEERAKGNILERFSAQQFPDLHSELNLSSLELGDSALYFCASSTYGTSSWNEQFFGPGTRLTVL.

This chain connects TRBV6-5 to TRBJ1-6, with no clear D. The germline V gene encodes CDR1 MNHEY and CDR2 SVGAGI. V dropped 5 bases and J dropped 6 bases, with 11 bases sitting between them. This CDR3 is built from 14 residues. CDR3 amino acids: CASSRTGANSPLHF. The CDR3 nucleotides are TGTGCCAGCAGTCGAACTGGAGCTAATTCACCCCTCCACTTT.

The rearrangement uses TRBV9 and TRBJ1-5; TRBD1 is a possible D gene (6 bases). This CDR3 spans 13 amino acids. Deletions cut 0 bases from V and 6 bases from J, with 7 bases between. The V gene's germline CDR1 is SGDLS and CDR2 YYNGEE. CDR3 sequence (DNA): TGTGCCAGCAGCGTAGGGGGGCTTCAGCCCCAGCATTTT. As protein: CASSVGGLQPQHF.

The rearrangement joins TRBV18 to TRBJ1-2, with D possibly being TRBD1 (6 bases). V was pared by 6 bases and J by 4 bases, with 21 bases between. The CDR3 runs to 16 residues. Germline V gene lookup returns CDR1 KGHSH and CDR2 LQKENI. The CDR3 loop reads CASSLTTDSSLYGYTF. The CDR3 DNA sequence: TGTGCCAGCTCCCTCACGACGGACAGCTCCCTCTATGGCTACACCTTC.

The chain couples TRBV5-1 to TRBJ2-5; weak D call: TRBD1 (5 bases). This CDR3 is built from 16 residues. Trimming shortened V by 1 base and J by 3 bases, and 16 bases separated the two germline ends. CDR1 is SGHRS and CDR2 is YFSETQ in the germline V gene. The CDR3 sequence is CASSLLPLQGKETQYF. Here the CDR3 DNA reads TGCGCCAGCAGCTTGCTTCCCCTGCAGGGAAAAGAGACCCAGTACTTC. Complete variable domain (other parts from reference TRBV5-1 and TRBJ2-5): KAGVTQTPRYLIKTRGQQVTLSCSPISGHRSVSWYQQTPGQGLQFLFEYFSETQRNKGNFPGRFSGRQFSNSRSEMNVSTLELGDSALYLCASSLLPLQGKETQYFGPGTRLLVL.

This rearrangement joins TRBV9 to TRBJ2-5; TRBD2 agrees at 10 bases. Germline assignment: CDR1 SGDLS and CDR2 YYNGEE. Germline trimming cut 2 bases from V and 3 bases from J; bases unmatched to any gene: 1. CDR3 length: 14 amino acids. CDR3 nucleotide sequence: TGTGCCAGCAGCGTCACTAGCGGGGAAGAGACCCAGTACTTC. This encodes CASSVTSGEETQYF. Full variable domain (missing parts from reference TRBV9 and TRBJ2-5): DSGVTQTPKHLITATGQRVTLRCSPRSGDLSVYWYQQSLDQGLQFLIQYYNGEERAKGNILERFSAQQFPDLHSELNLSSLELGDSALYFCASSVTSGEETQYFGPGTRLLVL.

The CDR3 DNA reads TGCGCCAGCAGCTACGGAGACAGGGGTAAGGAGCAGTACTTC. Amino acids: CASSYGDRGKEQYF. V is TRBV5-1 and J is TRBJ2-7; 8 bases are shared with TRBD1. J lost 7 bases, V lost 3 bases, and 9 bases had no gene match. The CDR3 length is 14 residues. The germline V gene has CDR1 SGHRS and CDR2 YFSETQ.

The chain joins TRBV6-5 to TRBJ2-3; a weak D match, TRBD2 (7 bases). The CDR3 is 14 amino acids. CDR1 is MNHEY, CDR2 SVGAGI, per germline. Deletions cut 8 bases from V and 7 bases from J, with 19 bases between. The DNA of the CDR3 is TGTGCCAGCGGCGGAAGGGGGGGCATAAATACGCAGTATTTT. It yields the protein CASGGRGGINTQYF.

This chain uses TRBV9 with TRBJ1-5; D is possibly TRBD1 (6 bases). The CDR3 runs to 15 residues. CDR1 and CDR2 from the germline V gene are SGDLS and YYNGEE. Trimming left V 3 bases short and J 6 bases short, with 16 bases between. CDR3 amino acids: CASSERDARGQPQHF. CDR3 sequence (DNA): TGTGCCAGCAGCGAGAGGGACGCCAGGGGTCAGCCCCAGCATTTT.

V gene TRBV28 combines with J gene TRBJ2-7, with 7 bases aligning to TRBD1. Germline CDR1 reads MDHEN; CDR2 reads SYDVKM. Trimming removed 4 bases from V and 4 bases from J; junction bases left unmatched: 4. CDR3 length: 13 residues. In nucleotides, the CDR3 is TGTGCCAGCAGTTCCAGGACAGGTTACGAGCAGTACTTC. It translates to CASSSRTGYEQYF.

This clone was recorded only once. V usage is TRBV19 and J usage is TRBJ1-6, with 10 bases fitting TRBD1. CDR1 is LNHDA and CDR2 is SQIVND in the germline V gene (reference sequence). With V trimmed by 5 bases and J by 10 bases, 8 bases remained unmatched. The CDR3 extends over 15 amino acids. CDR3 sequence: CASSSGTGETSPLHF. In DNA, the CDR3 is TGTGCCAGTAGTTCCGGGACAGGGGAGACATCACCCCTCCACTTT.

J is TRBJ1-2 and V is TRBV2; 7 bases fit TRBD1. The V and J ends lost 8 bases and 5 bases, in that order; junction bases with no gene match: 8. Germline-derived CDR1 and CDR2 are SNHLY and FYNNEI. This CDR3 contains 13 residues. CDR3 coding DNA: TGTGCCAGCGGCCCCCAGGGGGATTATGGCTACACCTTC. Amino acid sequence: CASGPQGDYGYTF.

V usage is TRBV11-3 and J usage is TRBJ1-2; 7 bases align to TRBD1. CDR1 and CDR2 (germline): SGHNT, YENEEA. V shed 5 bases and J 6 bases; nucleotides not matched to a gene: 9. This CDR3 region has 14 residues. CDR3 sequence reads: CASSPTGQSNGYTF. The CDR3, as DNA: TGTGCCAGCAGCCCTACGGGACAGTCGAATGGCTACACCTTC.

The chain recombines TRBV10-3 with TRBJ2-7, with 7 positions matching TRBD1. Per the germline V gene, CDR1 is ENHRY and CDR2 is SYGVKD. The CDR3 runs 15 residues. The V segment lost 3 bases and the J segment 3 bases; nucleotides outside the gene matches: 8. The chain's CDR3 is CAISDWTGIGYEQYF. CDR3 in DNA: TGTGCCATCAGTGATTGGACAGGAATTGGCTACGAGCAGTACTTC.

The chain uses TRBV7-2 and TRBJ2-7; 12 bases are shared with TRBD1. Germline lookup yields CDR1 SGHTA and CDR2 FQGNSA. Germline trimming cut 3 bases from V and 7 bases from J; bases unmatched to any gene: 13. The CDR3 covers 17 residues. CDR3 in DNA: TGTGCCAGCAGCTTGGCAGGGGAGGGACAGGGGGCCCGGGAGCAGTACTTC. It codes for CASSLAGEGQGAREQYF.

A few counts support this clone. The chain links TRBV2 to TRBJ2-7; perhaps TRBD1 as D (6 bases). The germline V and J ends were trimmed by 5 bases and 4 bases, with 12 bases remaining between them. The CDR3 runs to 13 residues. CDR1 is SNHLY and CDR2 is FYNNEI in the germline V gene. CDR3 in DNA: TGTGCCAGCAGTTCCGGGACAAATTACGAGCAGTACTTC. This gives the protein CASSSGTNYEQYF.

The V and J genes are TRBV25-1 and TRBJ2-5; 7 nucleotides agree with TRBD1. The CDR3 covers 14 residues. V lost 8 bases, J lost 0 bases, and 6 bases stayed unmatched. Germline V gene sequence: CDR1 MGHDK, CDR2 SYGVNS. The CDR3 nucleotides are TGTGCCAGCGGGGGACAGAGTTACCAAGAGACCCAGTACTTC. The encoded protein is CASGGQSYQETQYF.

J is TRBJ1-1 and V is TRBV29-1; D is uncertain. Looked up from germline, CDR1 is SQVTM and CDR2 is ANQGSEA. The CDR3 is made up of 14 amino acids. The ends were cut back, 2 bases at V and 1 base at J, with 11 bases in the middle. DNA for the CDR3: TGCAGCGTTGAAAGCAGACTATCGAACACTGAAGCTTTCTTT. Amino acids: CSVESRLSNTEAFF.

DNA for the CDR3: TGTGCCACCAGCCCCGGTGGGGCAGCGACAGATACGCAGTATTTT. Translated: CATSPGGAATDTQYF. The chain carries TRBV15 and TRBJ2-3; tentatively, D is TRBD1 (5 bases). Deletions cut 5 bases from V and 3 bases from J, with 15 bases between. Per the germline V gene, CDR1 is LNHNV and CDR2 is YYDKDF (reference sequence). The CDR3 runs to 15 residues.